The source of this T cell receptor (beta chain) is a study of T-cell memory formation after mild COVID-19. Points from the study as a whole: Chiefly within CM and EM were the contracting CD4+ clones; CD8+ ones were within EMRA. Proof of SARS-CoV-2 specificity was absent for the second-wave clones that crested on day 37.

The CDR3 has 18 residues. Germline CDR1 SGHVS, CDR2 FNYEAQ. After removal of 3 bases from V and 4 bases from J, the junction contained 9 bases not matched to a gene. Each CDR3 protein gets one entry after TCRdb re-called the 5' RACE reads with MiXCR. Of hundreds of thousands of distinct CDR3 sequences in the sample, more than 15% are singletons; the top ten hold more than 10%. This clonotype was found a few times. Its antigen is still unknown. The chain has TRBV7-6 and TRBJ2-5; TRBD2 matches 15 bases. The clonotype originates from an adult woman who had mild COVID-19 (a few samples of this study predate the infection). Cell type and time point are not known. Sequenced sample: PBMCs or a T cell subset sorted from them (not recorded which). The CDR3 spells CASSFPGLAGGRIETQYF. The CDR3 nucleotides read TGTGCCAGCAGCTTTCCGGGACTAGCGGGAGGTCGTATAGAGACCCAGTACTTC.